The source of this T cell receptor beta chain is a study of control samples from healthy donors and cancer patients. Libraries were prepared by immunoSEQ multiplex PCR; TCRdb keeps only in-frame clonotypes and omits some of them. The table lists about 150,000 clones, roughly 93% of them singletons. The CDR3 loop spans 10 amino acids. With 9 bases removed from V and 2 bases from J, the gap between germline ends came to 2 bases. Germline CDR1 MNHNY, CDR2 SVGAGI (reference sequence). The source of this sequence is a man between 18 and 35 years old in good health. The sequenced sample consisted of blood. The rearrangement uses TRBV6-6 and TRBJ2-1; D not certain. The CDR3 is CASAYNEQFF. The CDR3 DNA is TGTGCCAGTGCCTACAATGAGCAGTTCTTC.